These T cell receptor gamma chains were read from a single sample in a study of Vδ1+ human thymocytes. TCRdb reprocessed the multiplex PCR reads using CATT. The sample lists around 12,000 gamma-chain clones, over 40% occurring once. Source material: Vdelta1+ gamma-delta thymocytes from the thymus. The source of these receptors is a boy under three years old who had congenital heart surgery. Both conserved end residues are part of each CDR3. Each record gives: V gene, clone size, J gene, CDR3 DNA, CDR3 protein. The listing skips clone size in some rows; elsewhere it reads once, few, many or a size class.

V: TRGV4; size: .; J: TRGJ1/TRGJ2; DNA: TGTGCCACCTGGGATGCTCACAAGAAACTCTTT; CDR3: CATWDAHKKLF
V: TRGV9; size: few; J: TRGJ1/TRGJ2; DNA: TGTGCCTTGTGGGGGCGCGCTTATTATAAGAAACTCTTT; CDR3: CALWGRAYYKKLF
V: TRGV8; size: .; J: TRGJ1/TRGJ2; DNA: TGTGCCACCTGGGATCTGAATTATTATAAGAAACTCTTT; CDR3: CATWDLNYYKKLF
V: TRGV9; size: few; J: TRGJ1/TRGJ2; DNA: TGTGCCTTGGGAAGCGGTAAGAAACTCTTT; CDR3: CALGSGKKLF
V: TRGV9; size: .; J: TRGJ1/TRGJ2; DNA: TGTGCCTTGTGGGAAGGGAAACTCTTT; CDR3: CALWEGKLF
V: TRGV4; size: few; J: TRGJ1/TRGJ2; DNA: TGTGCCACCTGGGATGGGCTCAAGAAACTCTTT; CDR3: CATWDGLKKLF
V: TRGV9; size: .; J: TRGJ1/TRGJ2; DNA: TGTGCCTTGTGGGATCCTTATAAGAAACTCTTT; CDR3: CALWDPYKKLF
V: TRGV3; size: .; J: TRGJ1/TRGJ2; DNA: TGTGCCACCTGGGACCCTATGAATTATTATAAGAAACTCTTT; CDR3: CATWDPMNYYKKLF
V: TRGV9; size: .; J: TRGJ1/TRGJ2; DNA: TGTGCCTTGTGGGATTTCAGTAAGAAACTCTTT; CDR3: CALWDFSKKLF
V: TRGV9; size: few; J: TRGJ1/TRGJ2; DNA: TGTGCCTTGTGGGAGGTGCAAAATTATTATAAGAAACTCTTT; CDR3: CALWEVQNYYKKLF
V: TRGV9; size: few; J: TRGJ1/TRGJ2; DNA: TGTGCCTTGTGGGAGGTTGATTATAAGAAACTCTTT; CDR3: CALWEVDYKKLF
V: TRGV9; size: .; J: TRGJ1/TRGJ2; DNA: TGTGCCTTGTGGGAGGCCTGGAATTATTATAAGAAACTCTTT; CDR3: CALWEAWNYYKKLF
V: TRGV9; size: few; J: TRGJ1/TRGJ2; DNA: TGTGCCTTGTGGACGGAAAATAAGAAACTCTTT; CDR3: CALWTENKKLF
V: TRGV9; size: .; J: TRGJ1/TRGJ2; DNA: TGTGCCTTGTGGGAGGCCCCCTATTATAAGAAACTCTTT; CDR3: CALWEAPYYKKLF
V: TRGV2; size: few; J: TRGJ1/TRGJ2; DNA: TGTGCCACCTGGGACGGGCCCCCGAATTATTATAAGAAACTCTTT; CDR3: CATWDGPPNYYKKLF
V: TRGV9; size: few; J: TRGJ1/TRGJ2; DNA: TGTGCCTTGTGGGAGGCCCGTGGGAAACTCTTT; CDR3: CALWEARGKLF
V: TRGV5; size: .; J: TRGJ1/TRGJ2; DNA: TGTGCCACCTGGGATGGGCAAGGCTATAAGAAACTCTTT; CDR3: CATWDGQGYKKLF
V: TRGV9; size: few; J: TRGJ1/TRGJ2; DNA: TGTGCCTTGTGGGAGGGCTATTTTTCTTATAAGAAACTCTTT; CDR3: CALWEGYFSYKKLF
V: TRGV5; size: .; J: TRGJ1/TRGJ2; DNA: TGTGCCACCTGGGACAGGCGGACGAGTTATAAGAAACTCTTT; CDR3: CATWDRRTSYKKLF
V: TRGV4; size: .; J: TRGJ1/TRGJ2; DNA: TGTGCCACCTGGGATCTCGACTATAAGAAACTCTTT; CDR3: CATWDLDYKKLF
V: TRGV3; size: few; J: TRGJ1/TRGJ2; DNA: TGTGCCACCTGGGACAGGCCAGGGAAGAATTATTATAAGAAACTCTTT; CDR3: CATWDRPGKNYYKKLF
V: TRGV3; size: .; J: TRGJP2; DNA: TGTGCCACCTTTGACTCATGGATCAAGACGTTT; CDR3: CATFDSWIKTF
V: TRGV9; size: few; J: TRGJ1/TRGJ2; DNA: TGTGCCTTGTGGGAGGTGCAAGGATATTATAAGAAACTCTTT; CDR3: CALWEVQGYYKKLF
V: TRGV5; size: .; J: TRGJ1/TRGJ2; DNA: TGTGCCACCTGGGACAGGCCAATATATTATAAGAAACTCTTT; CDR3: CATWDRPIYYKKLF
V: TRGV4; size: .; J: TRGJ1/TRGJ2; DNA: TGCGCCACCGGGGATGGGCAGTATAAGAAACTCTTT; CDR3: CATGDGQYKKLF
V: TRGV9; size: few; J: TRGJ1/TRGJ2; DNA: TGTGCCTTGTGGGAGGTGACCTACGGGGGGAAACTCTTT; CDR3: CALWEVTYGGKLF
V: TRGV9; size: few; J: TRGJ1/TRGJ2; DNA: TGTGCCTTGTGGGAGGTACTACGGCTTAAGAAACTCTTT; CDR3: CALWEVLRLKKLF
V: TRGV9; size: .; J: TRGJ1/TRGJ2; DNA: TGTGCCTTGTGGGGGCGGGCGAAGAAACTCTTT; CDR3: CALWGRAKKLF
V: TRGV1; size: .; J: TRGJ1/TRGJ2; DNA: TGTGCCACCTGGGAGCCCTATAGTCTCTTT; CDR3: CATWEPYSLF
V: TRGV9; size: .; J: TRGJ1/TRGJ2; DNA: TGTGCCTTGTGGGAGGTCGGATATTATAAGAAACTCTTT; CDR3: CALWEVGYYKKLF
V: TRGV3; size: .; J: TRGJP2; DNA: TGTGCCACCTGGGACAGGGACCGTAGTGATTGGATCAAGACGTTT; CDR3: CATWDRDRSDWIKTF
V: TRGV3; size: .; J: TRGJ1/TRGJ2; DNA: TGTGCCACCTGGGACACCCACCGTCTGAATTATTATAAGAAACTCTTT; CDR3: CATWDTHRLNYYKKLF
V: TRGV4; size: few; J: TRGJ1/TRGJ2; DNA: TGTGCCACCTGGGATGGGCCATGTTATAAGAAACTCTTT; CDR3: CATWDGPCYKKLF
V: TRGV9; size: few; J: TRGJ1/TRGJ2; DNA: TGTGCCTTGTGGGAGGTGCGAAGGGTACTCTTT; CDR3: CALWEVRRVLF
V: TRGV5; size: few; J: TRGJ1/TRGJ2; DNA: TGTGCCACCTGGGACAGGCCCAGGATTTATTATAAGAAACTCTTT; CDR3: CATWDRPRIYYKKLF
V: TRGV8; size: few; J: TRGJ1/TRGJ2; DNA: TGTGCCACCTGGGATAGACGAAGTTATTATAAGAAACTCTTT; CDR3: CATWDRRSYYKKLF
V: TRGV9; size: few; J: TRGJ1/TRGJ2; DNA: TGTGCCTTGTGGGAGCCCGACTATTATAAGAAACTCTTT; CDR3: CALWEPDYYKKLF
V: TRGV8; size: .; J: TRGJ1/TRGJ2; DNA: TGTGCCACCTGGATCGAGAATTATTATAAGAAACTCTTT; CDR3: CATWIENYYKKLF
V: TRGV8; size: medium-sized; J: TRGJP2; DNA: TGTGCCACCTGGGATAGTAGTGATTGGATCAAGACGTTT; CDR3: CATWDSSDWIKTF
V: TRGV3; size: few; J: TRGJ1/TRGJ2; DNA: TGTGCCACCTGGGACAGGCTTAGTTATAAGAAACTCTTT; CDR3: CATWDRLSYKKLF
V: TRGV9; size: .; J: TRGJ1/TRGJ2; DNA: TGTGCCTTGTGGGAGTTGGGGTCCCATTATAAGAAACTCTTT; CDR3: CALWELGSHYKKLF
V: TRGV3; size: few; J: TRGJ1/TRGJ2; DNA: TGTGCCACCTGGCTGTATTATAAGAAACTCTTT; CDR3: CATWLYYKKLF